This T cell receptor beta chain was identified during a study of T cell responses to AZD1222 COVID-19 vaccine. Broader study findings: Targeting of unmutated variant regions was reportedly seen in nearly half of spike-specific TCRs. Two doses of AZD1222 preceded a rise in Spike-specific TCR breadth and depth. Repertoires were collected only later (after the peak T cell response had occurred).

This CDR3 comprises 13 residues. Germline V lookup: CDR1 SGHAT, CDR2 FQDESV (reference sequence). Trimming cost V 1 base and J 7 bases, with 8 bases left between them. On this clone itself: The antigen is undetermined.

This table comes from immunoSEQ multiplex PCR, and its TCRdb copy is limited to in-frame clones, with some not included. The data show about 140,000 clones, approximately 90% seen once. The TCR comes from an adult who received the AZD1222 COVID-19 vaccine. The rearrangement links TRBV11-1 to TRBJ1-5; D is unresolved. The input for sequencing was peripheral blood, taken 28 days after the second AZD1222 dose. Written as DNA, the CDR3 is TGTGCCAGCAGCTTAGACGGGGTGCAGCCCCAGCATTTT. It yields the protein CASSLDGVQPQHF.